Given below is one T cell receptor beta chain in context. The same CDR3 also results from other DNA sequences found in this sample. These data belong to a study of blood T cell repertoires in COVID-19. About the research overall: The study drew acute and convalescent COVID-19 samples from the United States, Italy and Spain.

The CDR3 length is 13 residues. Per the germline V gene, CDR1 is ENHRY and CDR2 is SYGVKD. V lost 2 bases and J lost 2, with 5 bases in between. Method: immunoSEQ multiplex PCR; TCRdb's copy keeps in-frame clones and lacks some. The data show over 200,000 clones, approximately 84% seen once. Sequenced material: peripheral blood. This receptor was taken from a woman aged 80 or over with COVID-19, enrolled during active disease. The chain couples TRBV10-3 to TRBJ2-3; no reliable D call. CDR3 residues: CAISEGLTDTQYF. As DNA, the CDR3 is TGTGCCATCAGTGAGGGCCTCACAGATACGCAGTATTTT.